Listed here is a single TCR beta chain. This CDR3 has 12 amino acids. The germline V and J ends were trimmed by 5 bases and 8 bases, with 12 bases remaining between them. Germline V CDR1 and CDR2: SGHTA, FQGNSA. The record originates from a study of blood T cell repertoires in COVID-19. As for the study in general: The samples span acute and convalescent COVID-19 from the United States, Italy and Spain. PBMCs, B-cell-depleted T cells, or T cells provided the cDNA or gDNA that made up the material.

Authors' analysis steps: Quantification of nucleated cells was approximated via reference gene primer amplification. Clones were sequenced by immunoSEQ multiplex PCR, and TCRdb holds only the in-frame ones, with some missing. D and trimming were read from the DNA, whereas the V and J calls and clone size are those reported in that table. The table lists some 120,000 clones, about four fifths of them singletons, with 5.5% to 6% in the top ten. Sequencing used peripheral blood. The chain links TRBV7-2 to TRBJ1-2; D possibly corresponds to TRBD1 (5 bases). The TCR sequence derives from a man older than 75 with active or convalescent COVID-19. This CDR3 reads CASSLQQAGYTF. Here the CDR3 DNA reads TGTGCCAGCAGCCTCCAACAGGCGGGCTACACCTTC.